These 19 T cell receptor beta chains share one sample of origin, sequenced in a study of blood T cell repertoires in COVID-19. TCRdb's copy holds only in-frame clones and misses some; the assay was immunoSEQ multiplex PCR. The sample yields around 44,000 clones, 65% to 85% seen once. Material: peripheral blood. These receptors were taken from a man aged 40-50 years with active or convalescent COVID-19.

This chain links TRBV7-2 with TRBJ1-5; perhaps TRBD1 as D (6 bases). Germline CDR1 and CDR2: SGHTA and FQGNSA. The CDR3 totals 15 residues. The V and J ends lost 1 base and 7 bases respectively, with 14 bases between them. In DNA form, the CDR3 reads TGTGCCAGCAGCTTAGTACAGGGAATGGGGCAGCCCCAGCATTTT. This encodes CASSLVQGMGQPQHF.

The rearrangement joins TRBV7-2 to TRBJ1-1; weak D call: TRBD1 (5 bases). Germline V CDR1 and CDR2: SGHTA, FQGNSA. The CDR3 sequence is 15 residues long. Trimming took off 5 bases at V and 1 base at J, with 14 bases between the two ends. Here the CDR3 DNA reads TGTGCCAGCAGCCTAAAGACAGATGCGAACACTGAAGCTTTCTTT. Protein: CASSLKTDANTEAFF.

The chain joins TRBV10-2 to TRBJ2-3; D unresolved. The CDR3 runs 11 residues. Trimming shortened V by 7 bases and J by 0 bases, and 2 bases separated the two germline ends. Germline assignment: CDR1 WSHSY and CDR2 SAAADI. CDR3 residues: CASTSTDTQYF. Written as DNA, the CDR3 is TGCGCCAGCACTAGCACAGATACGCAGTATTTT.

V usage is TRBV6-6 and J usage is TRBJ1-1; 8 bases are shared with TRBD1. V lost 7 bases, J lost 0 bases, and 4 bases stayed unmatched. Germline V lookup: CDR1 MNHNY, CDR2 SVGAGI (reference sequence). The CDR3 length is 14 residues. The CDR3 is CASNRGVMNTEAFF. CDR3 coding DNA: TGTGCCAGCAACAGGGGGGTGATGAACACTGAAGCTTTCTTT.

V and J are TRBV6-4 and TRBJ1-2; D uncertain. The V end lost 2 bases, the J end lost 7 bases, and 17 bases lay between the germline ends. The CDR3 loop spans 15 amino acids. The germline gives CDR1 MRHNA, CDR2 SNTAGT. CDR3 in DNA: TGTGCCAGCAGTGACAGAGGGATTAGAGGCGGTGGCTACACCTTC. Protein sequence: CASSDRGIRGGGYTF.

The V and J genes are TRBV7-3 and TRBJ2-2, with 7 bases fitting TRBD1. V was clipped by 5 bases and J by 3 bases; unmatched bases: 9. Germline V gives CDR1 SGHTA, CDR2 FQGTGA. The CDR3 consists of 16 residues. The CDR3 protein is CASSVIGGRDTGELFF. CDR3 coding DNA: TGTGCCAGCAGCGTAATAGGGGGCAGGGACACCGGGGAGCTGTTTTTT.

CDR3 in amino acids: CSVGGQGPNEQYF. The CDR3, as DNA: TGCAGCGTTGGGGGGCAGGGGCCCAACGAGCAGTACTTC. The V call is TRBV29-1, the J call TRBJ2-7, with D perhaps TRBD1 (6 bases). The CDR3 runs to 13 residues. Germline V gives CDR1 SQVTM, CDR2 ANQGSEA. Between the trimmed V and J ends, which lost 4 bases and 5 bases, there was a span of 15 bases.

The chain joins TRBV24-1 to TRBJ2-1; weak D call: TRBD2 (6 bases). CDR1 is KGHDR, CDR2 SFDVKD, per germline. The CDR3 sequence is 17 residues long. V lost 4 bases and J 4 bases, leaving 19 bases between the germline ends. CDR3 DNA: TGTGCCACCAGTGAACCACCGGGACTCCGGTTATACAATGAGCAGTTCTTC. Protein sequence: CATSEPPGLRLYNEQFF.

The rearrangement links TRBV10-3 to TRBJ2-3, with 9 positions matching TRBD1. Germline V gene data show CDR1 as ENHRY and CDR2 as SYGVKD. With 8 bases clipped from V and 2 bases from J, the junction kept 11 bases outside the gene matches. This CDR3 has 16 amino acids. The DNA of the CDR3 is TGTGCCATCTCAATCGGGACAGGGAAAGACACAGATACGCAGTATTTT. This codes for CAISIGTGKDTDTQYF.

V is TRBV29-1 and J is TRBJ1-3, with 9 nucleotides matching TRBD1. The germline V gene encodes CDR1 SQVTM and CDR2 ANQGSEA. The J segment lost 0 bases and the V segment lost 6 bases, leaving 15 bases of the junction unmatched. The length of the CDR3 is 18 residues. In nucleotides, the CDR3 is TGCAGCGTCCTTGATCGGACAGGGGCGACTAGCTCTGGAAACACCATATATTTT. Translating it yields CSVLDRTGATSSGNTIYF.

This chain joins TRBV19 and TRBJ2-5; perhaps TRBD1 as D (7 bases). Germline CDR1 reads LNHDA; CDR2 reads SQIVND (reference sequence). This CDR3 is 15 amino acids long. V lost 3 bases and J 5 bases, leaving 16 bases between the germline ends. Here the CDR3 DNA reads TGTGCCAGTAGTATTCTGGCGACAGGGAGGGAGACCCAGTACTTC. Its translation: CASSILATGRETQYF.

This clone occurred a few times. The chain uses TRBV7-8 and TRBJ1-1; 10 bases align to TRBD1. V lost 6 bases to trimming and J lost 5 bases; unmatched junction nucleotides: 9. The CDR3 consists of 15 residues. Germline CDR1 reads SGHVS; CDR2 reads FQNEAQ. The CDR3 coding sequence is TGTGCCAGCAGTACCGGACAGGGGGTAGTTACTGAAGCTTTCTTT. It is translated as CASSTGQGVVTEAFF.

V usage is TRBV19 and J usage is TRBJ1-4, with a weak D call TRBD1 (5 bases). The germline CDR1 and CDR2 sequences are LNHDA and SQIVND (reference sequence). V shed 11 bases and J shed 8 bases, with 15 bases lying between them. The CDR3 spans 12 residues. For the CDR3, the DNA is TGTGCCTCACAGGAAAGAGACGAAAAACTGTTTTTT. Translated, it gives CASQERDEKLFF.

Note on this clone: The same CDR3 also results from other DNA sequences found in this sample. DNA of the CDR3: TGTGCCAGTAGTATAGTAAGGGGTGGGCTCTACGAGCAGTACTTC. Its translation is CASSIVRGGLYEQYF. V usage is TRBV19 and J usage is TRBJ2-7, with D possibly matching TRBD1 (5 bases). Trimming stripped 1 base from V and 3 bases from J, with 13 bases between. The CDR3 has 15 residues. Germline lookup yields CDR1 LNHDA and CDR2 SQIVND (reference sequence).

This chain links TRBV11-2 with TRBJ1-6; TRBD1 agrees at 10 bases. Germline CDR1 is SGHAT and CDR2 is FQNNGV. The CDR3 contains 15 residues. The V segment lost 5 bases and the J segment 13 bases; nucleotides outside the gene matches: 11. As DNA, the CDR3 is TGTGCCAGCAGCCGGGACAGGGGAGAATTTTTCCCCCTCCACTTT. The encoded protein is CASSRDRGEFFPLHF.

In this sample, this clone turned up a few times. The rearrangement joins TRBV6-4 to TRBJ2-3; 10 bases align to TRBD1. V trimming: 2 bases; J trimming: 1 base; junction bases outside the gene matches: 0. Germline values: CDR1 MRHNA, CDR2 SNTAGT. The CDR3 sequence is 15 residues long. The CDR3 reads CASSDGTGGTDTQYF. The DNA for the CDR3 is TGTGCCAGCAGTGACGGGACAGGGGGCACAGATACGCAGTATTTT.

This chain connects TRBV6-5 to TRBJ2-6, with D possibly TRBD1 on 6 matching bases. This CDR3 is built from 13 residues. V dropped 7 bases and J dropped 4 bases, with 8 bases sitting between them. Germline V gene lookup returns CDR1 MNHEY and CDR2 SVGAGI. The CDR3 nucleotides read TGTGCCAGCACCCAGGGGGGGGCCAACGTCCTGACTTTC. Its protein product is CASTQGGANVLTF.

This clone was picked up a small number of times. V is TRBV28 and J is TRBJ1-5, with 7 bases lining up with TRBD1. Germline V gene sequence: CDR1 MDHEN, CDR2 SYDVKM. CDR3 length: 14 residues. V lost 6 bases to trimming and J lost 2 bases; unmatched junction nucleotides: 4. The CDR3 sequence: CASRDRRGNQPQHF. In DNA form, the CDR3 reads TGTGCCAGCAGGGACAGGAGGGGCAATCAGCCCCAGCATTTT.

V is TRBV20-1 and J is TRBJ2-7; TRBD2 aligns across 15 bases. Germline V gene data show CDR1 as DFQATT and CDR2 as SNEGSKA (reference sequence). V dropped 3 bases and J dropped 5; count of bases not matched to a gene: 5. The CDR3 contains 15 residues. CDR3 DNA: TGCAGTGCTAGTAAGGGACTAGCGGGAGGCGACGAGCAGTACTTC. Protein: CSASKGLAGGDEQYF.